Included here is one T cell receptor (beta chain) sequence, with context. Living in about two dozen US areas, the participants were between roughly 18 and 90 years of age. The data were obtained in a study of blood T cell repertoires in COVID-19. About the research overall: Donors in the United States, Italy and Spain gave samples during acute or convalescent COVID-19. PBMCs, B-cell-depleted T cells, or T cells were the source of the cDNA or gDNA that made up the material.

Germline V lookup: CDR1 LNHDA, CDR2 SQIVND (reference sequence). The trim removed 4 bases at V and 0 bases at J, leaving 5 bases unmatched. The CDR3 runs 15 residues. Original analysis: Amplification of reference gene primers provided the estimated nucleated cell counts. Clones were sequenced by immunoSEQ multiplex PCR, and TCRdb holds only the in-frame ones, with some missing. V and J calls plus clone size are reproduced from that table; the DNA served to infer D and trimming. The sample includes some 150,000 clones, around 87% of them seen just once. This chain uses TRBV19 with TRBJ2-7; 8 bases match TRBD2. This sequence was found in a woman aged 25 to 45 with acute COVID-19. Sequenced sample: PBMCs or T cells enriched from blood (not recorded which). CDR3 region: CASSTSGTSSYEQYF. The CDR3 DNA is TGTGCCAGTAGTACCAGCGGGACTAGCTCCTACGAGCAGTACTTC.